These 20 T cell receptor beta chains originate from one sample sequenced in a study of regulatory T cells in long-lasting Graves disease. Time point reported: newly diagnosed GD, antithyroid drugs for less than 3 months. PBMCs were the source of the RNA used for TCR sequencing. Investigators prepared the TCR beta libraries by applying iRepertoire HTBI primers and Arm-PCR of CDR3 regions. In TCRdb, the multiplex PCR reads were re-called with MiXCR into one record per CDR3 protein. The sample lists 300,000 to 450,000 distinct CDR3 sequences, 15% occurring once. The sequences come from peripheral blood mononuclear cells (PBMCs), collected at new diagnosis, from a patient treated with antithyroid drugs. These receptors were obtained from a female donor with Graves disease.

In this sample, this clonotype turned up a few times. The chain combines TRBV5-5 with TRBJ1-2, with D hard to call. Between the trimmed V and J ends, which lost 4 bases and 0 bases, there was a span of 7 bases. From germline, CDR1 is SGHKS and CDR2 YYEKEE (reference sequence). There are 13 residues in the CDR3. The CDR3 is CASSVLTNYGYTF. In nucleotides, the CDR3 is TGTGCCAGCAGCGTCCTAACTAACTATGGCTACACCTTC.

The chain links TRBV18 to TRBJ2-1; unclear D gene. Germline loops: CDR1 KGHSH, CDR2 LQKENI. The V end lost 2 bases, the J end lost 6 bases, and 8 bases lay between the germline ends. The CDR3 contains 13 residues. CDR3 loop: CASSPGWANEQFF. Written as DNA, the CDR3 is TGTGCCAGCTCACCAGGCTGGGCCAATGAGCAGTTCTTC.

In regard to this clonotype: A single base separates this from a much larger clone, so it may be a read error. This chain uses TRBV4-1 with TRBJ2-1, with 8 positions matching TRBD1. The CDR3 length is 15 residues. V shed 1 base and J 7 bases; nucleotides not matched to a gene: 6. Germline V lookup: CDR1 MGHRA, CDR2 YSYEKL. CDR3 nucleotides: TGCGCCAGCAGCCAAGCTCAGGGGGCCTTGAATGAGCAGTTCTTC. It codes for CASSQAQGALNEQFF.

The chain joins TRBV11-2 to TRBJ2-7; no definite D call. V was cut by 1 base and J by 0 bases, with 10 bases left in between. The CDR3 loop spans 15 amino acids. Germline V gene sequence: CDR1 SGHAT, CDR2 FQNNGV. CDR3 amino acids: CASSLADGLSYEQYF. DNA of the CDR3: TGTGCCAGCAGCTTAGCTGACGGTCTCTCCTACGAGCAGTACTTC.

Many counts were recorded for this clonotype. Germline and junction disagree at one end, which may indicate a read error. CDR3 DNA sequence: TGCGCCAGCAAGGGGGGAGCGGGAGTAAGCACAGGTACGCAGTATTTT. It translates to CASKGGAGVSTGTQYF. V gene TRBV5-1 combines with J gene TRBJ2-3, with 8 bases identical to TRBD2. This CDR3 has 16 residues. Germline V gives CDR1 SGHRS, CDR2 YFSETQ. Filled out from reference TRBV5-1 and TRBJ2-3, the complete variable domain reads KAGVTQTPRYLIKTRGQQVTLSCSPISGHRSVSWYQQTPGQGLQFLFEYFSETQRNKGNFPGRFSGRQFSNSRSEMNVSTLELGDSALYLCASKGGAGVSTGTQYFGPGTRLTVL.

The CDR3, as DNA: TGCGCCAGCAGCTTGGCCCCGGGGACAGGGGGAAAGGCAGATACGCAGTATTTT. Encoded protein: CASSLAPGTGGKADTQYF. The chain carries TRBV5-1 and TRBJ2-3, with 11 bases identical to TRBD1. This CDR3 region has 18 residues. CDR1 is SGHRS and CDR2 is YFSETQ in the germline V gene. With V trimmed by 0 bases and J by 4 bases, 10 bases remained unmatched.

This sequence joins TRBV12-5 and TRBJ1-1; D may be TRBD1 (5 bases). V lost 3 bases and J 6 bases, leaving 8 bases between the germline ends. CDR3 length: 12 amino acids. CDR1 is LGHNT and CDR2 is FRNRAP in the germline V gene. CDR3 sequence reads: CASGLVGAEAFF. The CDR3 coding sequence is TGTGCTAGTGGTTTAGTAGGGGCTGAAGCTTTCTTT.

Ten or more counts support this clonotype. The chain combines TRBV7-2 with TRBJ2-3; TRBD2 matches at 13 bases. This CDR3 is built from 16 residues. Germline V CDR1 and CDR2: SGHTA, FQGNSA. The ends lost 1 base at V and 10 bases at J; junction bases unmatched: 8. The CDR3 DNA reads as TGTGCCAGCAGCTTAGTGGGGACTAGCGGGAAACTAGCGCAGTATTTT. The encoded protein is CASSLVGTSGKLAQYF.

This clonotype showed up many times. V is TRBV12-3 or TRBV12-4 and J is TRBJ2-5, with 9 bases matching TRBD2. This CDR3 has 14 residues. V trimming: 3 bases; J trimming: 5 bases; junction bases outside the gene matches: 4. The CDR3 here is CASSLASGEETQYF. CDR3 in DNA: TGTGCCAGCAGTTTGGCTAGCGGGGAGGAGACCCAGTACTTC.

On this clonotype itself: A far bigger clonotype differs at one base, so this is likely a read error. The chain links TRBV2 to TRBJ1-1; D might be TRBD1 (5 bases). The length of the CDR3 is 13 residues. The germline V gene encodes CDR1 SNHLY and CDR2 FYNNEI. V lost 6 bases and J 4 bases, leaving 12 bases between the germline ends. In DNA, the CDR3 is TGTGCCAGCAGCCAAGGGGAGGGCACTGAAGCTTTCTTT. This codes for CASSQGEGTEAFF.

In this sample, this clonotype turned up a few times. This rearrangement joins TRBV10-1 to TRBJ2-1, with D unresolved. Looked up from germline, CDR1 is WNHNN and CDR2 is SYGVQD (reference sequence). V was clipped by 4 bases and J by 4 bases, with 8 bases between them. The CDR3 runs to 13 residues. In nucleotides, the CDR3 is TGCGCCAGCAGTGCTAGTCTGTACAATGAGCAGTTCTTC. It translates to CASSASLYNEQFF.

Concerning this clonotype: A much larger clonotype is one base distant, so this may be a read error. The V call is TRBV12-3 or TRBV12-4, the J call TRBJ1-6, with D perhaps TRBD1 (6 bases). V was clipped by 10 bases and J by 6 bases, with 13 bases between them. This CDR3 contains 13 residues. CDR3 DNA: TGTGCCACCCAGGGGACGAGTAATTCACCCCTCCACTTT. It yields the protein CATQGTSNSPLHF.

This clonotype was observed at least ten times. The CDR3: CATTGTGGYNEQFF. The CDR3 DNA reads as TGTGCCACTACCGGGACGGGGGGCTACAATGAGCAGTTCTTC. The rearrangement uses TRBV15 and TRBJ2-1; 7 positions agree with TRBD2. This CDR3 is 14 amino acids long. Germline CDR1 reads LNHNV; CDR2 reads YYDKDF (reference sequence). Unmatched junction bases numbered 8, after V lost 9 bases and J lost 3 bases.

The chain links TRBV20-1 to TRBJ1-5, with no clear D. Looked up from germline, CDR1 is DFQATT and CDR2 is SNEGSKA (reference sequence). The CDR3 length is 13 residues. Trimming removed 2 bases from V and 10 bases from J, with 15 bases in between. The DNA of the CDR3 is TGCAGTGCTAGAATGGCACCCCAGGATCCCCAGCATTTT. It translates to CSARMAPQDPQHF.

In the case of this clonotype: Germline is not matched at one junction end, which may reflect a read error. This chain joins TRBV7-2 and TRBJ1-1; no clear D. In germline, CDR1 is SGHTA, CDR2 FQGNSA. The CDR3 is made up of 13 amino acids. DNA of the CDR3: TGTGCCTGCAGCCTCGACCGCCAGCGTGAGGCTTTCTTT. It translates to CACSLDRQREAFF.

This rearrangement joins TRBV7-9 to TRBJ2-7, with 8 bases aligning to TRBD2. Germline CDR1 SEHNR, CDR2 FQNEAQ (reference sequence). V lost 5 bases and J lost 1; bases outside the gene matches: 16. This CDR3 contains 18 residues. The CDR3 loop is CASSPRAGVSTGSYEQYF. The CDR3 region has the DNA TGTGCCAGCAGCCCCCGAGCGGGAGTAAGTACTGGATCCTACGAGCAGTACTTC.

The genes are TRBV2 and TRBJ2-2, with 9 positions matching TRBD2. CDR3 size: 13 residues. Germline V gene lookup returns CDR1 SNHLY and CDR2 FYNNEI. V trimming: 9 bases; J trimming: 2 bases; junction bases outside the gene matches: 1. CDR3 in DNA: TGTGCCAGTAGCGGGAGCAACACCGGGGAGCTGTTTTTT. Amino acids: CASSGSNTGELFF.

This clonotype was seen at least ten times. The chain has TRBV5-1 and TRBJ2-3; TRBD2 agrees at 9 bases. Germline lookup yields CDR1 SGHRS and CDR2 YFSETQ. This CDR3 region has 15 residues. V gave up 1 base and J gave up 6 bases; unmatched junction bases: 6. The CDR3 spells CASSLWSSGKDTQYF. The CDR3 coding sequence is TGCGCCAGCAGCTTGTGGTCTAGCGGGAAGGATACGCAGTATTTT.

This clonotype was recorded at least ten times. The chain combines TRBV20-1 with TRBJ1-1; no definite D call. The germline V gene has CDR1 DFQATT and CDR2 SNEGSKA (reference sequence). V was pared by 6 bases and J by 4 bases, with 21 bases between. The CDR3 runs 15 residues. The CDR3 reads CSASLGGGRGTEAFF. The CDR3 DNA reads TGCAGTGCCTCCCTGGGTGGAGGGAGAGGCACTGAAGCTTTCTTT.

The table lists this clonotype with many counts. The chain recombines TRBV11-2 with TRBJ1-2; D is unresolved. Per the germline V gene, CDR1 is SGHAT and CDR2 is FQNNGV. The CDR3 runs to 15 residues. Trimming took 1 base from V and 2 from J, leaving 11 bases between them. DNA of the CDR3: TGTGCCAGCAGCTTAGCAAGTTTAGAGAACTATGGCTACACCTTC. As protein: CASSLASLENYGYTF.